This T cell receptor (beta chain) is drawn from a study of cytomegalovirus exposure and HLA in healthy donors. Study as a whole: When fewer than 500 donors were genotyped, roughly 80% of them were found to fall in the Caucasian-associated ancestry cluster.

This CDR3 region has 12 residues. J gave up 8 bases and V 2 bases, and 0 bases lay outside the gene matches. Germline V CDR1 and CDR2: MNHNS, SASEGT. PCR involved 60 Vbeta and 13 Jbeta primers. Clones were read by immunoSEQ multiplex PCR, and TCRdb kept only the in-frame ones, dropping some. This table holds about 120,000 clones, 70% to 85% found once. The genes are TRBV6-1 and TRBJ2-1; 7 bases match TRBD2. Material: PBMCs. This clonotype was obtained from a man between 18 and 29 years old in good health and CMV-seropositive. CDR3 nucleotides: TGTGCCAGCAGTGAACGGGGGGATGAGCAGTTCTTC. It yields the protein CASSERGDEQFF.